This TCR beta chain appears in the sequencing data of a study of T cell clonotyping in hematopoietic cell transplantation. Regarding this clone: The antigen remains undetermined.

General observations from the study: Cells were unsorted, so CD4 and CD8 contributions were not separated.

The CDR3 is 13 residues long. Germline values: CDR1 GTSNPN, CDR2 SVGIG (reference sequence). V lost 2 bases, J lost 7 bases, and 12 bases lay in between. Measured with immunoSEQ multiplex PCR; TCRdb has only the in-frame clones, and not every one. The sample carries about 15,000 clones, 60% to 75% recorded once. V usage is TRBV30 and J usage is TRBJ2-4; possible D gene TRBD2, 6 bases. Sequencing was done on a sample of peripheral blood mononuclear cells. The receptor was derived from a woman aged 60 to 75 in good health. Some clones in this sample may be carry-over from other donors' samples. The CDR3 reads CAWSRGGENIQYF. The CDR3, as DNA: TGTGCCTGGAGTCGGGGCGGGGAGAACATTCAGTACTTC.